Below are 21 T cell receptor beta chains sequenced from a single sample in a study of cytomegalovirus exposure and HLA in healthy donors. The PCR contained 60 Vbeta and 13 Jbeta primers. Sequencing used immunoSEQ multiplex PCR; TCRdb keeps in-frame clones, though not all of them. The data contain approximately 100,000 clones, less than 70% of them seen just once; the ten biggest clones take up approximately 5.4%. The specimen sequenced was PBMCs. The receptors here all came from a woman between 65 and 79 years old in good health and CMV-seropositive.

This clone was seen a single time. The V and J genes are TRBV30 and TRBJ2-2, with 9 bases that match TRBD1. The CDR3 totals 14 residues. The J segment lost 7 bases and the V segment lost 0 bases, leaving 3 bases of the junction unmatched. The germline gives CDR1 GTSNPN, CDR2 SVGIG (reference sequence). The CDR3 sequence: CAWSVQGAGGELFF. The CDR3 DNA sequence: TGTGCCTGGAGTGTACAGGGGGCAGGCGGGGAGCTGTTTTTT.

The chain joins TRBV5-6 to TRBJ2-7; possibly TRBD1 for D (6 bases). The CDR3 consists of 13 residues. The V and J ends lost 2 bases and 6 bases respectively, with 12 bases between them. The germline V gene encodes CDR1 SGHDT and CDR2 YYEEEE. Written as DNA, the CDR3 is TGTGCCAGCAGCTTTAGGGGGAAGGGCGAGCAGTACTTC. As protein: CASSFRGKGEQYF.

The rearrangement uses TRBV5-1 and TRBJ2-1; TRBD1 might be the D (5 bases). V lost 4 bases and J lost 4, with 15 bases in between. Germline CDR1 and CDR2: SGHRS and YFSETQ. This CDR3 has 15 residues. CDR3 amino acids: CASSPRSQGYNEQFF. The CDR3 nucleotides read TGCGCCAGCAGCCCTCGATCTCAGGGATACAATGAGCAGTTCTTC.

The gene calls are TRBV7-2 and TRBJ2-1; 16 positions agree with TRBD2. CDR1 SGHTA and CDR2 FQGNSA come from the germline V gene. The CDR3 is 19 amino acids. The V segment lost 6 bases and the J segment 6 bases; nucleotides outside the gene matches: 14. Here the CDR3 reads CASSRTLGTSGGAVNEQFF. In DNA, the CDR3 is TGTGCCAGCAGTAGGACACTCGGGACTAGCGGGGGGGCGGTCAATGAGCAGTTCTTC.

The chain links TRBV27 to TRBJ2-7; TRBD2 aligns across 7 bases. The CDR3 runs 15 residues. The V and J ends lost 6 bases and 1 base, in that order; junction bases with no gene match: 9. Looked up from germline, CDR1 is MNHEY and CDR2 is SMNVEV (reference sequence). DNA of the CDR3: TGTGCCAGCAGCACCCCGGGACTACCTTCCTACGAGCAGTACTTC. Translation gives CASSTPGLPSYEQYF.

This chain connects TRBV5-1 to TRBJ1-2; 8 bases fit TRBD1. The CDR3 has 16 amino acids. CDR1 is SGHRS and CDR2 is YFSETQ in the germline V gene. V lost 5 bases and J lost 4; bases outside the gene matches: 13. The CDR3, as DNA: TGCGCCAGCAGTCTTGATCCAGGGGGCGCGGGCTATGGCTACACCTTC. Translated: CASSLDPGGAGYGYTF.

This clone was detected a few times. Other DNA sequences in the same sample also yield this CDR3. The chain is built from TRBV7-9 and TRBJ2-2; D is perhaps TRBD1 (6 bases). In germline, CDR1 is SEHNR, CDR2 FQNEAQ (reference sequence). The CDR3 has 13 residues. Trimming left V 5 bases short and J 5 bases short, with 9 bases between. The CDR3 sequence: CASSAQGTGELFF. As DNA, the CDR3 is TGTGCCAGCAGCGCTCAGGGGACCGGGGAGCTGTTTTTT.

The rearrangement links TRBV7-9 to TRBJ2-1, with 7 bases matching TRBD1. Trimming removed 4 bases from V and 0 bases from J; junction bases left unmatched: 6. The CDR3 is 16 residues long. Germline V gene sequence: CDR1 SEHNR, CDR2 FQNEAQ (reference sequence). CDR3 coding DNA: TGTGCCAGCAGCTCACGCTCAGGGGGCTCCTACAATGAGCAGTTCTTC. Translation: CASSSRSGGSYNEQFF.

This clone was detected once. The chain is built from TRBV19 and TRBJ1-6; D not certain. The V end lost 5 bases, the J end lost 4 bases, and 15 bases lay between the germline ends. The CDR3 runs 16 residues. Germline V gene data show CDR1 as LNHDA and CDR2 as SQIVND (reference sequence). As DNA, the CDR3 is TGTGCCAGTAGTCCCCTGGCCTCCGATTATAATTCACCCCTCCACTTT. The encoded protein is CASSPLASDYNSPLHF.

The rearrangement links TRBV5-6 to TRBJ1-1; possibly TRBD1 for D (6 bases). Germline V gene lookup returns CDR1 SGHDT and CDR2 YYEEEE. The CDR3 extends over 12 amino acids. V was shortened by 4 bases and J by 8 bases, with 12 bases between the two germline ends. The CDR3 coding sequence is TGTGCCAGCAGCGTTACAGGGCACGAAGCTTTCTTT. This gives the protein CASSVTGHEAFF.

The V call is TRBV7-2, the J call TRBJ1-1; tentative D call: TRBD1 (5 bases). Germline CDR1 reads SGHTA; CDR2 reads FQGNSA. V gave up 5 bases and J gave up 1 base, with 17 bases separating them. The CDR3 is made up of 16 amino acids. CDR3 in DNA: TGTGCCAGCAGCGCCTCGGGACTCTCGGAGAACACTGAAGCTTTCTTT. Translation gives CASSASGLSENTEAFF.

The J gene is TRBJ1-3, the V gene TRBV7-9; tentatively, D is TRBD1 (6 bases). CDR1 is SEHNR and CDR2 is FQNEAQ in the germline V gene (reference sequence). The CDR3 sequence is 14 residues long. The ends were cut back, 5 bases at V and 6 bases at J, with 14 bases in the middle. The CDR3 DNA reads as TGTGCCAGCAGCCGGACACAGGGAACAAACACCATATATTTT. Encoded protein: CASSRTQGTNTIYF. Filled out from reference TRBV7-9 and TRBJ1-3, the complete variable domain reads DTGVSQNPRHKITKRGQNVTFRCDPISEHNRLYWYRQTLGQGPEFLTYFQNEAQLEKSRLLSDRFSAERPKGSFSTLEIQRTEQGDSAMYLCASSRTQGTNTIYFGEGSWLTVV.

Note on this clone: The germline gene is not matched at one end of the junction; a read error may be the cause. This sequence joins TRBV5-1 and TRBJ2-5; a possible D gene is TRBD1 (5 bases). The CDR3 covers 15 residues. Germline V gene sequence: CDR1 SGHRS, CDR2 YFSETQ. The CDR3 spells CASSLGGPPQDTQYF. CDR3 nucleotides: TGCGCCAGCAGCTTGGGGGGCCCACCCCAAGACACCCAGTACTTC.

The chain employs TRBV5-1 and TRBJ1-6, with 10 bases fitting TRBD1. The CDR3 contains 17 residues. Per the germline V gene, CDR1 is SGHRS and CDR2 is YFSETQ. V shed 5 bases and J 3 bases; nucleotides not matched to a gene: 8. CDR3 amino acids: CASRGDRGASYNSPLHF. CDR3 DNA sequence: TGCGCCAGCAGGGGGGACAGGGGAGCCAGCTATAATTCACCCCTCCACTTT.

The chain employs TRBV30 and TRBJ1-1, with a weak D call TRBD1 (5 bases). CDR1 is GTSNPN and CDR2 is SVGIG in the germline V gene (reference sequence). The CDR3 has 12 residues. Between the trimmed V and J ends, which lost 5 bases and 3 bases, there was a span of 10 bases. The CDR3 coding sequence is TGTGCCTGGGCTTGGGGGGACACTGAAGCTTTCTTT. The encoded protein is CAWAWGDTEAFF.

The V and J genes are TRBV7-3 and TRBJ2-3; 11 nucleotides match TRBD1. Per the germline V gene, CDR1 is SGHTA and CDR2 is FQGTGA. The CDR3 sequence is 17 residues long. Trimming at V came to 4 bases and at J to 2 bases, leaving 8 bases not matched to a gene. Here the CDR3 DNA reads TGTGCCAGCAGCTCAACACCGGGACAGGGGGTCACAGATACGCAGTATTTT. Encoded protein: CASSSTPGQGVTDTQYF.

The chain combines TRBV6-5 with TRBJ2-2; D gene ambiguous. The germline V and J ends were trimmed by 6 bases and 0 bases, with 8 bases remaining between them. Germline CDR1 MNHEY, CDR2 SVGAGI. The CDR3 extends over 14 amino acids. CDR3 region: CASRGTTNTGELFF. CDR3 bases: TGTGCCAGCAGGGGCACCACGAACACCGGGGAGCTGTTTTTT.

The rearrangement joins TRBV2 to TRBJ1-6; 9 bases agree with TRBD1. CDR3 length equals 15 residues. J was trimmed by 5 bases and V by 6 bases; bases with no gene match: 5. Germline CDR1 and CDR2: SNHLY and FYNNEI. This CDR3 reads CASSPGQGNNSPLHF. The CDR3, as DNA: TGTGCCAGCAGCCCGGGACAGGGTAATAATTCACCCCTCCACTTT. Looking up the rest from reference TRBV2 and TRBJ1-6 gives the full variable domain: EPEVTQTPSHQVTQMGQEVILRCVPISNHLYFYWYRQILGQKVEFLVSFYNNEISEKSEIFDDQFSVERPDGSNFTLKIRSTKLEDSAMYFCASSPGQGNNSPLHFGNGTRLTVT.

This sequence joins TRBV7-9 and TRBJ1-5; D is possibly TRBD1 (5 bases). V was trimmed by 5 bases and J by 5 bases, leaving 13 bases between them. In germline, CDR1 is SEHNR, CDR2 FQNEAQ (reference sequence). The length of the CDR3 is 14 residues. CDR3 loop: CASSPRGGHQPQHF. CDR3 nucleotide sequence: TGTGCCAGCAGCCCAAGGGGAGGCCATCAGCCCCAGCATTTT. Full variable domain (missing parts from reference TRBV7-9 and TRBJ1-5): DTGVSQNPRHKITKRGQNVTFRCDPISEHNRLYWYRQTLGQGPEFLTYFQNEAQLEKSRLLSDRFSAERPKGSFSTLEIQRTEQGDSAMYLCASSPRGGHQPQHFGDGTRLSIL.

This chain joins TRBV29-1 and TRBJ2-7; 8 bases are shared with TRBD1. Germline CDR1 and CDR2: SQVTM and ANQGSEA. This CDR3 has 12 amino acids. V lost 7 bases to trimming and J lost 6 bases; unmatched junction nucleotides: 8. CDR3 region: CSAGTGGSEQYF. In DNA, the CDR3 is TGCAGCGCCGGGACAGGAGGAAGCGAGCAGTACTTC.

The chain couples TRBV7-2 to TRBJ2-7; D gene unclear. The CDR3 consists of 14 residues. Germline V gene data show CDR1 as SGHTA and CDR2 as FQGNSA. Trimming cost V 5 bases and J 4 bases, with 15 bases left between them. CDR3 in amino acids: CASSRSGSKYEQYF. CDR3 nucleotides: TGTGCCAGCAGCCGATCCGGGTCCAAATACGAGCAGTACTTC.